This TCR beta chain was identified in a study of T cell repertoires in cytomegalovirus infection. The CDR3 loop spans 15 amino acids. Trimming at V came to 5 bases and at J to 5 bases, leaving 8 bases not matched to a gene. Germline values: CDR1 SGHTA, CDR2 FQGNSA. Each CDR3 protein gets one entry after TCRdb re-called the reads with MiXCR. The profile shows about 83,000 distinct CDR3 sequences, about 44% of them singletons. On this clonotype itself: Its antigen is unknown.

The chain has TRBV7-2 and TRBJ2-2; 7 nucleotides match TRBD1. The source material was CD8+ T cells from cultured PBMCs, sampled from culture after CMV antigen stimulation. This receptor was taken from a human donor in good health (CMV status not recorded). Some clones in this sample may be carry-over from other donors' samples. The CDR3 DNA sequence: TGTGCCAGCAGCCCCGGGACAGACCTTACCGGGGAGCTGTTTTTT. It is translated as CASSPGTDLTGELFF.